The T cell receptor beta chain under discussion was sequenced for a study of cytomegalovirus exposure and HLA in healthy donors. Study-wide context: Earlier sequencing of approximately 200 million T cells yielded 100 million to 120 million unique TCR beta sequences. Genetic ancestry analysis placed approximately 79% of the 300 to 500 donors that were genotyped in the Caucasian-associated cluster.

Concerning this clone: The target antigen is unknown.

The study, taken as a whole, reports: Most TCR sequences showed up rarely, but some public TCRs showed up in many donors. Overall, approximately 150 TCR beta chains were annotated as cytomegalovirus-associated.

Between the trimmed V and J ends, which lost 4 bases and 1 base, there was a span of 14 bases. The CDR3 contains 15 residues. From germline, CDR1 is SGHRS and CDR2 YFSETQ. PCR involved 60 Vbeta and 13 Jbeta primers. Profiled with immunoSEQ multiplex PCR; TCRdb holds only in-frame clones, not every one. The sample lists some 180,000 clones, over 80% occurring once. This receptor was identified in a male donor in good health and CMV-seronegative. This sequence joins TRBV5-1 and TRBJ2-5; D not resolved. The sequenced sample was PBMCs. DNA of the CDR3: TGCGCCAGCAGCGATATCGACATTCTCCAAGAGACCCAGTACTTC. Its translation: CASSDIDILQETQYF.